One and the same sample provided the 5 T cell receptor beta chains below, sequenced in a study of T cells after yellow fever vaccination. One entry per CDR3 protein results from TCRdb running MiXCR on the 5' RACE reads. Of hundreds of thousands of distinct CDR3 sequences in the sample, roughly 9.4% were seen once. The source material was PBMCs, sampled on the day of the first yellow fever vaccination. The receptors here all came from a man aged 18 to 30 who received the YFV17D yellow fever vaccine.

This clonotype was picked up many times. This chain joins TRBV2 and TRBJ2-7; D is unresolved. This CDR3 is built from 11 residues. The ends were cut back, 0 bases at V and 7 bases at J, with 4 bases in the middle. Germline CDR1 reads SNHLY; CDR2 reads FYNNEI. CDR3 residues: CASSEAGEQYV. For the CDR3, the DNA is TGTGCCAGCAGTGAAGCGGGGGAGCAGTACGTC.

The J gene is TRBJ1-5, the V gene TRBV24-1; D uncertain. CDR1 KGHDR and CDR2 SFDVKD come from the germline V gene. The germline V and J ends were trimmed by 6 bases and 1 base, with 18 bases remaining between them. This CDR3 region has 17 residues. The CDR3 reads CATSWSEKLASNQPQHF. CDR3 coding DNA: TGTGCCACCAGTTGGAGTGAGAAACTAGCGAGCAATCAGCCCCAGCATTTT.

This chain links TRBV16 with TRBJ2-7; D unresolved. CDR1 and CDR2 (germline): KGHSY, FQNENV. The germline V and J ends were trimmed by 0 bases and 9 bases, with 21 bases remaining between them. This CDR3 comprises 16 residues. This CDR3 reads CASSQSQDLPSFGQYF. The CDR3 DNA follows: TGTGCCAGCAGCCAATCGCAGGATCTACCCTCTTTTGGGCAGTACTTC.

In this sample, this clonotype turned up many times. The chain combines TRBV4-2 with TRBJ2-1; 7 bases line up with TRBD2. The CDR3 length is 15 residues. V trimming: 3 bases; J trimming: 8 bases; junction bases outside the gene matches: 10. The germline gives CDR1 LGHNA, CDR2 YNFKEQ. This CDR3 reads CASSQSRGLSYEQFF. Here the CDR3 DNA reads TGTGCCAGCAGCCAGTCTCGGGGACTATCCTATGAGCAGTTCTTC.

This clonotype was seen a few times. This chain joins TRBV20-1 and TRBJ2-6, with 7 nucleotides matching TRBD1. From germline, CDR1 is DFQATT and CDR2 SNEGSKA (reference sequence). CDR3 size: 15 residues. J gave up 2 bases and V 7 bases, and 8 bases lay outside the gene matches. CDR3 in amino acids: CSGIQTGAGANVLTF. DNA for the CDR3: TGCAGTGGTATCCAAACAGGGGCTGGGGCCAACGTCCTGACTTTC.